One and the same sample provided the 10 T cell receptor beta chains below, sequenced in a study of blood T cells in healthy people across ages. Next came a second PCR, run for about 6 to 12 cycles, which used a sample-barcoded 5' primer along with a J-beta primer mix. TCRdb re-analysed the 5' RACE reads in MiXCR, keeping a single row per CDR3 protein. There are over 500,000 distinct CDR3 sequences in the sample; approximately 52% occur only once, and around an eighth lies in the top ten. The sequenced material came from blood. These receptors originate from a woman of 80 years or more in good health.

The genes are TRBV2 and TRBJ2-1; the match to TRBD2 covers 11 bases. The CDR3 totals 15 residues. Germline CDR1 reads SNHLY; CDR2 reads FYNNEI. Unmatched junction bases numbered 4, after V lost 6 bases and J lost 3 bases. CDR3 sequence (DNA): TGTGCCAGCAGGATTAGCGGGGGGGGCTACAATGAGCAGTTCTTC. It yields the protein CASRISGGGYNEQFF.

The chain carries TRBV7-9 and TRBJ2-3; D might be TRBD2 (5 bases). V was shortened by 2 bases and J by 0 bases, with 12 bases between the two germline ends. The germline gives CDR1 SEHNR, CDR2 FQNEAQ (reference sequence). The CDR3 spans 16 residues. CDR3 coding DNA: TGTGCCAGCAGCTTAAAGCTAGCACCTAGCACAGATACGCAGTATTTT. Its translation: CASSLKLAPSTDTQYF.

Regarding this clonotype: One junction end does not reproduce the germline sequence, and a read error may be involved. The gene calls are TRBV15 and TRBJ1-5; the D gene is possibly TRBD1 (5 bases). This CDR3 is 16 amino acids long. Germline V gene data show CDR1 as LNHNV and CDR2 as YYDKDF (reference sequence). The CDR3 reads CAASQIGIRGNQPQHF. The DNA of the CDR3 is TGTGCCGCCAGCCAAATCGGAATCAGGGGCAATCAGCCCCAGCATTTT.

This clonotype was picked up one time. The chain links TRBV15 to TRBJ2-5; no definite D call. The DNA end is more similar to TRBJ2-7, so the J call may be wrong. The CDR3 spans 14 residues. CDR1 is LNHNV and CDR2 is YYDKDF in the germline V gene (reference sequence). The CDR3 is CATSPGSGAYEQYF. Here the CDR3 DNA reads TGTGCCACCAGCCCGGGCTCCGGCGCATACGAGCAGTACTTC.

This chain connects TRBV5-1 to TRBJ2-1; 11 bases are a match to TRBD2. Germline V lookup: CDR1 SGHRS, CDR2 YFSETQ. CDR3 length: 15 amino acids. V gave up 5 bases and J gave up 4 bases; unmatched junction bases: 5. In nucleotides, the CDR3 is TGCGCCAGCAGGCCCGGGACTAGCGGTTACAATGAGCAGTTCTTC. Translated, it gives CASRPGTSGYNEQFF.

The rearrangement links TRBV7-3 to TRBJ2-1, with no clear D. The germline V and J ends were trimmed by 0 bases and 0 bases, with 15 bases remaining between them. Germline CDR1 reads SGHTA; CDR2 reads FQGTGA. This CDR3 region has 18 residues. The CDR3 bases are TGTGCCAGCAGCTTAACCCCCCCCGGTGCGGACTCCTACAATGAGCAGTTCTTC. Translation: CASSLTPPGADSYNEQFF.

This clonotype was seen at least ten times. J is TRBJ2-1 and V is TRBV29-1, with D unclear. The length of the CDR3 is 10 residues. CDR1 and CDR2 from the germline V gene are SQVTM and ANQGSEA. Trimming took off 6 bases at V and 9 bases at J, with 9 bases between the two ends. In nucleotides, the CDR3 is TGCAGCGTGGGCCTAATTGAGCAGTTCTTC. Amino acids: CSVGLIEQFF.

Notes on this clonotype: Lacking the conserved final phenylalanine or tryptophan, this CDR3 likely reflects a read error. V and J are TRBV6-5 and TRBJ2-7; D may be TRBD2 (6 bases). The CDR3 extends over 16 amino acids. Trimming cost V 0 bases and J 3 bases, with 15 bases left between them. Germline V gene data show CDR1 as MNHEY and CDR2 as SVGAGI. CDR3 amino acids: CASSYSTGLSIYEQYY. In nucleotides, the CDR3 is TGTGCCAGCAGTTACTCAACGGGACTTTCAATCTACGAGCAGTACTAC.

This clonotype was seen only once. The chain links TRBV5-1 to TRBJ2-1; 8 bases agree with TRBD2. Germline-derived CDR1 and CDR2 are SGHRS and YFSETQ. The CDR3 runs to 15 residues. With V trimmed by 3 bases and J by 7 bases, 9 bases remained unmatched. The CDR3 nucleotides read TGCGCCAGCAGCTCCCTCGGCGGGAGGATGAATGAGCAGTTCTTC. Translated: CASSSLGGRMNEQFF.

As for this clonotype: This may arise from a read error, as a much more abundant clone is one base away. V gene TRBV7-2 combines with J gene TRBJ2-3; D is unresolved. This CDR3 has 15 amino acids. Germline CDR1 reads SGHTA; CDR2 reads FQGNSA. CDR3 residues: CVSSLLHSRTDTQYF. For the CDR3, the DNA is TGTGTCAGCAGCTTATTGCACAGTCGCACAGATACGCAGTATTTT.